What follows is one TCR beta chain and its context. This record comes from a study of blood T cell repertoires in COVID-19. Study overall: The United States, Italy and Spain provided the acute and convalescent COVID-19 samples.

Individuals drawn from approximately 26 US areas were about 18 to 100 years old. Participants' own reports of clinical history determined their cohort assignment. Original data processing: Cell counts per sample came from amplifying reference gene primers. Sequencing was performed with immunoSEQ multiplex PCR; in TCRdb, only in-frame clones are kept and a portion is missing. From that table come the V and J calls and clone size; the DNA was used to work out D and trimming. The sample consists of about 220,000 clones, around 90% of them appearing once. Germline CDR1 DFQATT, CDR2 SNEGSKA (reference sequence). The CDR3 spans 11 residues. Trimming took 6 bases from V and 5 from J, leaving 10 bases between them.

Sequenced input: PBMCs or T cells enriched from blood (not recorded which). This rearrangement joins TRBV20-1 to TRBJ1-2, with a weak D call TRBD1 (5 bases). The TCR originated in a man younger than 40 who had been exposed to COVID-19. The CDR3 region is CSALRGYGYTF. The CDR3 nucleotides read TGCAGTGCCCTTAGGGGATATGGCTACACCTTC.